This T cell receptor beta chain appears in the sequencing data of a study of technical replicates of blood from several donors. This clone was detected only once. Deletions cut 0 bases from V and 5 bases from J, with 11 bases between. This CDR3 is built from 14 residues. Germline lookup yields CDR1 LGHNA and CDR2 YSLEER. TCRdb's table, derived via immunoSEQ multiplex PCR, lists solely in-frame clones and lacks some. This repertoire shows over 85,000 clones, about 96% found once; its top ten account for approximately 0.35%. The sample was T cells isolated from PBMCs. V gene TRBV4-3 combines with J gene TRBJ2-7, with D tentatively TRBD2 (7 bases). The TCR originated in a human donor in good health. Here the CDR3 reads CASSQDGGADEQYF. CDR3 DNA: TGCGCCAGCAGCCAAGATGGGGGGGCAGACGAGCAGTACTTC.